This is a list of T cell receptor beta chains from one sample in a study of blood T cell repertoires in COVID-19. Only in-frame clones appear in the TCRdb table, and some are missing; sequencing was by immunoSEQ multiplex PCR. The data contain 260,000 or so clones, around 90% of them singletons. The sequenced sample was peripheral blood. All receptors come from a young man with active or convalescent COVID-19. Both conserved end residues are part of each CDR3. The D gene is left open where the match is weak. Clone size is given for some rows only: seen once, a few or many times, or a class if the clone is expanded.

v_call: TRBV7-9; clone_size: .; d_call: .; j_call: TRBJ2-6; cdr3_aa: CASSLDFGAGPGANVLTF; cdr3_nt: TGTGCCAGCAGCTTAGACTTTGGGGCCGGGCCTGGGGCCAACGTCCTGACTTTC
v_call: TRBV14; clone_size: .; d_call: TRBD1; j_call: TRBJ1-2; cdr3_aa: CASSQGQGKGYTF; cdr3_nt: TGTGCCAGCAGCCAAGGACAGGGGAAGGGCTACACCTTC
v_call: TRBV4-1; clone_size: few; d_call: TRBD1; j_call: TRBJ1-5; cdr3_aa: CASSRTGETQPQHF; cdr3_nt: TGCGCCAGCAGCCGTACAGGGGAAACTCAGCCCCAGCATTTT
v_call: TRBV5-1; clone_size: .; d_call: TRBD1; j_call: TRBJ2-5; cdr3_aa: CASSLMGQGQETQYF; cdr3_nt: TGCGCCAGCAGCTTAATGGGACAGGGCCAAGAGACCCAGTACTTC
v_call: TRBV4-2; clone_size: once; d_call: .; j_call: TRBJ2-1; cdr3_aa: CASSEGRNEDNEQFF; cdr3_nt: TGTGCCAGCAGCGAGGGCCGTAATGAAGACAATGAGCAGTTCTTC
v_call: TRBV2; clone_size: once; d_call: .; j_call: TRBJ1-5; cdr3_aa: CASRQGGNQPQHF; cdr3_nt: TGTGCCAGCAGACAGGGTGGCAATCAGCCCCAGCATTTT
v_call: TRBV27; clone_size: .; d_call: .; j_call: TRBJ2-3; cdr3_aa: CASSLSAWAGVDTQYF; cdr3_nt: TGTGCCAGCAGTTTATCGGCGTGGGCAGGGGTAGATACGCAGTATTTT
v_call: TRBV9; clone_size: .; d_call: .; j_call: TRBJ2-7; cdr3_aa: CASSQQSGDEQYF; cdr3_nt: TGTGCCAGCAGCCAGCAGTCGGGGGACGAGCAGTACTTC
v_call: TRBV7-2; clone_size: .; d_call: .; j_call: TRBJ2-7; cdr3_aa: CASSAHREAYEQYF; cdr3_nt: TGTGCCAGCAGCGCCCACAGGGAAGCCTACGAGCAGTACTTC
v_call: TRBV2; clone_size: .; d_call: .; j_call: TRBJ2-1; cdr3_aa: CASSISVDEQFF; cdr3_nt: TGTGCCAGCAGTATTAGTGTAGATGAGCAGTTCTTC
v_call: TRBV2; clone_size: .; d_call: TRBD2; j_call: TRBJ2-5; cdr3_aa: CASSEGTGGAETQYF; cdr3_nt: TGTGCCAGCAGTGAAGGGACGGGGGGGGCGGAGACCCAGTACTTC
v_call: TRBV5-4; clone_size: .; d_call: .; j_call: TRBJ2-1; cdr3_aa: CASSLSAESYNEQFF; cdr3_nt: TGTGCCAGCAGCTTGTCGGCGGAATCCTACAATGAGCAGTTCTTC
v_call: TRBV29-1; clone_size: .; d_call: TRBD1; j_call: TRBJ1-2; cdr3_aa: CSARQGLIGGYTF; cdr3_nt: TGCAGCGCCCGACAGGGGTTAATTGGTGGCTACACCTTC
v_call: TRBV14; clone_size: once; d_call: .; j_call: TRBJ2-7; cdr3_aa: CASSQERGGRQYF; cdr3_nt: TGTGCCAGCAGCCAAGAGAGGGGGGGTCGGCAGTACTTC
v_call: TRBV5-5; clone_size: .; d_call: .; j_call: TRBJ2-2; cdr3_aa: CASSSVAGELFF; cdr3_nt: TGTGCCAGCAGCTCGGTCGCCGGGGAGCTGTTTTTT
v_call: TRBV6-2/TRBV6-3; clone_size: .; d_call: .; j_call: TRBJ2-3; cdr3_aa: CASSYWRAPSTDTQYF; cdr3_nt: TGTGCCAGCAGTTACTGGCGGGCCCCTAGCACAGATACGCAGTATTTT
v_call: TRBV6-5; clone_size: .; d_call: TRBD1; j_call: TRBJ1-4; cdr3_aa: CASITDRTNEKLFF; cdr3_nt: TGTGCCAGCATCACGGACAGGACTAATGAAAAACTGTTTTTT
v_call: TRBV4-1; clone_size: .; d_call: .; j_call: TRBJ2-7; cdr3_aa: CASSQKGLNDEQYF; cdr3_nt: TGCGCCAGCAGCCAAAAAGGACTTAACGACGAGCAGTACTTC